A single sample is the source of the 10 T cell receptor beta chains below, sequenced in a study of cytomegalovirus exposure and HLA in healthy donors. PCR used 60 Vbeta primers and 13 Jbeta primers. TCRdb's table, derived via immunoSEQ multiplex PCR, lists solely in-frame clones and lacks some. This sample's clone table lists roughly 75,000 clones. Sequenced material: PBMCs. These receptors were collected from a boy aged 10-17 years in good health and CMV-seronegative.

The J gene is TRBJ1-5, the V gene TRBV4-3; no definite D call. This CDR3 has 15 amino acids. CDR1 is LGHNA, CDR2 YSLEER, per germline. V lost 0 bases and J 7 bases, leaving 13 bases between the germline ends. The CDR3: CASSQDLRGDQPQHF. The CDR3 DNA follows: TGCGCCAGCAGCCAAGATCTTAGAGGTGACCAGCCCCAGCATTTT.

V and J are TRBV19 and TRBJ2-7; tentatively, D is TRBD2 (6 bases). There are 14 residues in the CDR3. V lost 3 bases, J lost 7 bases, and 16 bases lay in between. CDR1 is LNHDA, CDR2 SQIVND, per germline (reference sequence). In DNA form, the CDR3 reads TGTGCCAGTAGTATCTACGACAGCGGGTCTGAGCAGTACTTC. It yields the protein CASSIYDSGSEQYF.

The V gene is TRBV2, the J gene TRBJ2-5; 8 nucleotides agree with TRBD2. The CDR3 is 15 amino acids. J gave up 7 bases and V 4 bases, and 11 bases lay outside the gene matches. CDR1 is SNHLY and CDR2 is FYNNEI in the germline V gene. The CDR3 region is CASSVRGGAPPTQYF. CDR3 sequence (DNA): TGTGCCAGCAGTGTTCGGGGGGGCGCCCCACCGACCCAGTACTTC. Filled out from reference TRBV2 and TRBJ2-5, the complete variable domain reads EPEVTQTPSHQVTQMGQEVILRCVPISNHLYFYWYRQILGQKVEFLVSFYNNEISEKSEIFDDQFSVERPDGSNFTLKIRSTKLEDSAMYFCASSVRGGAPPTQYFGPGTRLLVL.

The genes are TRBV2 and TRBJ1-2; TRBD1 matches at 7 bases. Germline V gene lookup returns CDR1 SNHLY and CDR2 FYNNEI. CDR3 size: 15 residues. V trimming: 2 bases; J trimming: 4 bases; junction bases outside the gene matches: 7. The CDR3: CASSEHPGGAYGYTF. CDR3 bases: TGTGCCAGCAGTGAACATCCAGGGGGTGCCTATGGCTACACCTTC.

The V and J genes are TRBV6-5 and TRBJ1-3; D might be TRBD1 (5 bases). The CDR3 consists of 14 residues. The V end was cut by 2 bases, the J end by 4 bases, with 9 bases between. Germline CDR1 reads MNHEY; CDR2 reads SVGAGI. The CDR3 DNA follows: TGTGCCAGCAGTTACGGGGAGGGGGGAAACACCATATATTTT. Translating it yields CASSYGEGGNTIYF.

CDR3 coding DNA: TGTGCCAGCAGTGATCCCTGGACTAGCGCCCAAGAGACCCAGTACTTC. Residues: CASSDPWTSAQETQYF. The rearrangement joins TRBV6-4 to TRBJ2-5; 9 nucleotides align to TRBD2. Germline CDR1 MRHNA, CDR2 SNTAGT. V lost 3 bases to trimming and J lost 1 base; unmatched junction nucleotides: 6. The CDR3 sequence is 16 residues long.

The rearrangement links TRBV18 to TRBJ2-1; tentatively, D is TRBD2 (5 bases). Germline CDR1 and CDR2: KGHSH and LQKENI. The germline V and J ends were trimmed by 0 bases and 7 bases, with 7 bases remaining between them. The CDR3 is 13 amino acids. CDR3 residues: CASSPPWTNEQFF. The CDR3 region has the DNA TGTGCCAGCTCACCACCCTGGACTAATGAGCAGTTCTTC. The full variable domain, completed using reference TRBV18 and TRBJ2-1, is NAGVMQNPRHLVRRRGQEARLRCSPMKGHSHVYWYRQLPEEGLKFMVYLQKENIIDESGMPKERFSAEFPKEGPSILRIQQVVRGDSAAYFCASSPPWTNEQFFGPGTRLTVL.

The chain has TRBV9 and TRBJ2-1; 9 bases map to TRBD2. Germline CDR1 and CDR2: SGDLS and YYNGEE. This CDR3 comprises 17 residues. V lost 4 bases to trimming and J lost 8 bases; unmatched junction nucleotides: 16. The CDR3 reads CASSSRRRGGGLYEQFF. Here the CDR3 DNA reads TGTGCCAGCAGCTCGCGTCGCCGCGGGGGGGGTCTCTATGAGCAGTTCTTC.

The chain joins TRBV19 to TRBJ1-5; D unclear. This CDR3 comprises 15 residues. Germline CDR1 LNHDA, CDR2 SQIVND (reference sequence). V was cut by 6 bases and J by 0 bases, with 12 bases left in between. CDR3: CASREIDYSNQPQHF. The CDR3 region has the DNA TGTGCCAGTAGGGAGATAGATTATAGCAATCAGCCCCAGCATTTT.

The J gene is TRBJ2-1, the V gene TRBV19; perhaps TRBD1 as D (5 bases). Germline values: CDR1 LNHDA, CDR2 SQIVND (reference sequence). Trimming took off 3 bases at V and 0 bases at J, with 12 bases between the two ends. The CDR3 length is 16 residues. This CDR3 is CASSMQGFSSYNEQFF. The CDR3 region has the DNA TGTGCCAGTAGTATGCAGGGATTCAGCTCCTACAATGAGCAGTTCTTC.